The 32 T cell receptor beta chains presented below share a single source sample, sequenced in a study of massively parallel sequencing of T cell beta chains. TCRdb re-analysed the 5' RACE reads in MiXCR, keeping a single row per CDR3 protein. There are under 4,500 distinct CDR3 sequences in the sample; around two fifths occur only once, and 2.5% to 3% lies in the top ten. The sequenced sample consisted of commercial RNA from peripheral blood pooled from many donors. Receptors were obtained from a pool of human donors in good health; the sample was commercial RNA pooled from many donors.

V is TRBV19 and J is TRBJ1-5; D remains ambiguous. Germline CDR1 reads LNHDA; CDR2 reads SQIVND (reference sequence). This CDR3 is built from 14 residues. V was shortened by 7 bases and J by 0 bases, with 10 bases between the two germline ends. CDR3 nucleotides: TGTGCCAGTATTGACCTGTATAGCAATCAGCCCCAGCATTTT. This gives the protein CASIDLYSNQPQHF.

V is TRBV20-1 and J is TRBJ2-1, with D uncertain. Trimming shortened V by 4 bases and J by 0 bases, and 10 bases separated the two germline ends. The CDR3 has 14 amino acids. Germline CDR1 reads DFQATT; CDR2 reads SNEGSKA (reference sequence). The DNA of the CDR3 is TGCAGTGCTACCGGGCCCCCCTCCTACAATGAGCAGTTCTTC. Its translation is CSATGPPSYNEQFF.

The chain links TRBV9 to TRBJ1-2; D is possibly TRBD1 (6 bases). CDR1 is SGDLS and CDR2 is YYNGEE in the germline V gene. This CDR3 is 14 amino acids long. Trimming took 0 bases from V and 4 from J, leaving 10 bases between them. The CDR3 bases are TGTGCCAGCAGCGTAGGGGACACCAGCTATGGCTACACCTTC. It is translated as CASSVGDTSYGYTF.

This clonotype has just a few counts. The rearrangement joins TRBV5-1 to TRBJ2-7; 10 bases fit TRBD1. CDR3 length: 14 amino acids. CDR1 and CDR2 (germline): SGHRS, YFSETQ. The J segment lost 5 bases and the V segment lost 0 bases, leaving 2 bases of the junction unmatched. CDR3 in DNA: TGCGCCAGCAGCTTGGGACAGGGGGCCAACGAGCAGTACTTC. Amino acid sequence: CASSLGQGANEQYF.

J is TRBJ1-2 and V is TRBV20-1; the D gene is possibly TRBD1 (5 bases). CDR1 DFQATT and CDR2 SNEGSKA come from the germline V gene (reference sequence). The CDR3 runs 13 residues. V shed 3 bases and J shed 0 bases, with 8 bases lying between them. The CDR3 sequence is CSASRGSNYGYTF. CDR3 nucleotides: TGCAGTGCTAGTAGGGGATCTAACTATGGCTACACCTTC.

This clonotype was seen a handful of times. The chain links TRBV4-1 to TRBJ2-5; D unresolved. The CDR3 is 13 amino acids. Per the germline V gene, CDR1 is MGHRA and CDR2 is YSYEKL. Trimming removed 0 bases at V and 5 bases at J, with 7 bases between. The CDR3 DNA reads TGCGCCAGCAGCCAAGAAGGATCGGAGACCCAGTACTTC. Translation gives CASSQEGSETQYF.

By share of the sample, this clonotype is medium-sized. The chain has TRBV20-1 and TRBJ2-2, with D possibly matching TRBD1 (5 bases). CDR3 size: 13 residues. Germline V gives CDR1 DFQATT, CDR2 SNEGSKA (reference sequence). V was pared by 2 bases and J by 5 bases, with 9 bases between. CDR3 loop: CSARTPGTGELFF. The CDR3 nucleotides read TGCAGTGCTAGAACGCCAGGGACCGGGGAGCTGTTTTTT.

The V and J genes are TRBV5-1 and TRBJ2-7; no firm D call. The CDR3 has 14 amino acids. Germline values: CDR1 SGHRS, CDR2 YFSETQ. The V gene lost 0 bases and the J gene lost 1 base, with 8 bases spanning the gap. The CDR3 loop reads CASSLGMRSYEQYF. In DNA, the CDR3 is TGCGCCAGCAGCTTGGGGATGAGGTCCTACGAGCAGTACTTC. The full variable domain, in which reference TRBV5-1 and TRBJ2-7 provide the parts outside the CDR3, is KAGVTQTPRYLIKTRGQQVTLSCSPISGHRSVSWYQQTPGQGLQFLFEYFSETQRNKGNFPGRFSGRQFSNSRSEMNVSTLELGDSALYLCASSLGMRSYEQYFGPGTRLTVT.

J is TRBJ2-2 and V is TRBV20-1; D is unresolved. In germline, CDR1 is DFQATT, CDR2 SNEGSKA (reference sequence). Trimming shortened V by 5 bases and J by 4 bases, and 5 bases separated the two germline ends. This CDR3 spans 11 amino acids. CDR3 sequence: CSAARTGELFF. CDR3 in DNA: TGCAGTGCTGCTCGCACCGGGGAGCTGTTTTTT.

This clonotype has a handful of counts. The chain has TRBV12-1 and TRBJ1-1; TRBD1, as called in the table, went unchecked against the DNA. TRBV12-1 is designated a pseudogene. The CDR3 loop spans 13 amino acids. CDR3 residues: CASSFYGGTEAFF. CDR3 DNA sequence: TGTGCCAGCAGCTTCTATGGGGGCACTGAAGCTTTCTTT.

V gene TRBV2 combines with J gene TRBJ2-1, with D unresolved. Germline V CDR1 and CDR2: SNHLY, FYNNEI. Between the trimmed V and J ends, which lost 4 bases and 9 bases, there was a span of 13 bases. The CDR3 spans 13 residues. Here the CDR3 DNA reads TGTGCCAGCAGTGTCGAGTTTACGGGTGAGCAGTTCTTC. Protein: CASSVEFTGEQFF.

The rearrangement joins TRBV20-1 to TRBJ1-1; D gene unclear. Trimming stripped 6 bases from V and 8 bases from J, with 13 bases between. This CDR3 has 11 residues. Germline V CDR1 and CDR2: DFQATT, SNEGSKA (reference sequence). CDR3 sequence: CSAGEDLEAFF. The CDR3 nucleotides read TGCAGTGCCGGCGAGGATCTGGAAGCTTTCTTT.

The V and J genes are TRBV5-6 and TRBJ2-7, with 7 positions matching TRBD1. This CDR3 region has 14 residues. The germline V gene encodes CDR1 SGHDT and CDR2 YYEEEE. The junction had 6 bases not matched to a gene; V was cut back by 4 bases and J by 2 bases. CDR3 amino acids: CASSRQGWTYEQYF. CDR3 DNA: TGTGCCAGCAGCAGACAGGGTTGGACCTACGAGCAGTACTTC.

This clonotype was detected a few times. The chain recombines TRBV11-1 with TRBJ2-7; no definite D call. Trimming stripped 0 bases from V and 0 bases from J, with 6 bases between. This CDR3 contains 14 residues. Germline-derived CDR1 and CDR2 are SGHAT and FQDESV (reference sequence). CDR3 DNA sequence: TGTGCCAGCAGCTTAGCACAACTCTCCTACGAGCAGTACTTC. As protein: CASSLAQLSYEQYF.

The chain links TRBV5-1 to TRBJ2-5; TRBD2 agrees at 8 bases. CDR1 is SGHRS and CDR2 is YFSETQ in the germline V gene. Unmatched junction bases numbered 10, after V lost 4 bases and J lost 5 bases. The CDR3 consists of 15 residues. CDR3 sequence reads: CASSIGQREFETQYF. DNA for the CDR3: TGCGCCAGCAGCATAGGACAGCGGGAGTTCGAGACCCAGTACTTC.

By its share, this clonotype is medium-sized. The rearrangement links TRBV29-1 to TRBJ1-4, with 10 bases that match TRBD1. This CDR3 has 13 amino acids. The trim removed 5 bases at V and 8 bases at J, leaving 5 bases unmatched. The germline V gene has CDR1 SQVTM and CDR2 ANQGSEA. The CDR3: CSVLGQGTEKLFF. In DNA, the CDR3 is TGCAGCGTTCTGGGACAGGGGACCGAAAAACTGTTTTTT.

This chain uses TRBV20-1 with TRBJ2-2; 10 nucleotides match TRBD2. The CDR3 totals 15 residues. From germline, CDR1 is DFQATT and CDR2 SNEGSKA (reference sequence). J gave up 3 bases and V 0 bases, and 1 base lay outside the gene matches. The CDR3 DNA follows: TGCAGTGCTAGAGATGGGACTAGCGACACCGGGGAGCTGTTTTTT. Its protein product is CSARDGTSDTGELFF.

The rearrangement uses TRBV29-1 and TRBJ1-5; D gene uncertain. Per germline, CDR1 SQVTM and CDR2 ANQGSEA. The CDR3 spans 13 residues. Deletions cut 3 bases from V and 2 bases from J, with 8 bases between. DNA for the CDR3: TGCAGCGTTGACGAGGGCGGCAATCAGCCCCAGCATTTT. Translation gives CSVDEGGNQPQHF.

The rearrangement links TRBV25-1 to TRBJ2-3; D possibly corresponds to TRBD1 (6 bases). The germline V gene encodes CDR1 MGHDK and CDR2 SYGVNS. This CDR3 comprises 14 residues. V gave up 6 bases and J gave up 5 bases, with 15 bases separating them. The CDR3 loop is CASRPGAVGDTQYF. In DNA, the CDR3 is TGTGCCAGCAGGCCAGGGGCAGTCGGAGATACGCAGTATTTT.

This clonotype came up a few times. The chain joins TRBV20-1 to TRBJ1-4, with D perhaps TRBD1 (6 bases). The germline V and J ends were trimmed by 0 bases and 3 bases, with 11 bases remaining between them. The V gene's germline CDR1 is DFQATT and CDR2 SNEGSKA (reference sequence). The CDR3 extends over 15 amino acids. The CDR3 coding sequence is TGCAGTGCTAGAGAGAAGGGGGTAGCTAATGAAAAACTGTTTTTT. It is translated as CSAREKGVANEKLFF.

This clonotype came up a few times. The chain recombines TRBV24-1 with TRBJ2-1; D is possibly TRBD1 or TRBD2 (5 bases each). The CDR3 loop spans 12 amino acids. Germline V gene sequence: CDR1 KGHDR, CDR2 SFDVKD. V gave up 3 bases and J gave up 10 bases, with 9 bases separating them. The CDR3 protein is CATSDQGVEQFF. The CDR3 DNA reads TGTGCCACCAGTGATCAGGGAGTGGAGCAGTTCTTC.

The gene calls are TRBV3-1 and TRBJ1-1; weak D call: TRBD1 (6 bases). The V end was cut by 8 bases, the J end by 6 bases, with 13 bases between. Germline V gives CDR1 LGHDT, CDR2 YNNKEL (reference sequence). The CDR3 has 12 residues. The CDR3 is CASGGGPAEAFF. In DNA, the CDR3 is TGTGCCAGCGGTGGGGGCCCGGCTGAAGCTTTCTTT.

As concerns this clonotype: The junction departs from the called germline gene at one end, perhaps through a read error. The chain recombines TRBV19 with TRBJ2-7; TRBD1 or TRBD2 may be the D gene (5 bases each). The CDR3 spans 13 residues. From germline, CDR1 is LNHDA and CDR2 SQIVND (reference sequence). Written as DNA, the CDR3 is TGTGCCAGTAGTATAGCCCACCGGGACGAGCGGTACTTC. This codes for CASSIAHRDERYF.

This clonotype was observed a few times. The rearrangement joins TRBV4-3 to TRBJ1-5; TRBD1 aligns across 9 bases. From germline, CDR1 is LGHNA and CDR2 YSLEER. This CDR3 has 15 residues. V gave up 3 bases and J gave up 5 bases; unmatched junction bases: 5. The CDR3 loop is CASSHGTGFHQPQHF. The CDR3 nucleotides are TGCGCCAGCAGCCACGGGACAGGGTTTCATCAGCCCCAGCATTTT.

This clonotype was recorded a few times. The V gene is TRBV11-1, the J gene TRBJ1-2, with 9 nucleotides matching TRBD1. V trimming: 8 bases; J trimming: 7 bases; junction bases outside the gene matches: 5. This CDR3 spans 12 amino acids. The V gene's germline CDR1 is SGHAT and CDR2 FQDESV (reference sequence). The CDR3 DNA is TGTGCCAGCCTGGGACAGGGAAGTGGCTACACCTTC. This translates into CASLGQGSGYTF.

The chain carries TRBV5-1 and TRBJ2-3, with D perhaps matching TRBD1 (5 bases). CDR1 is SGHRS, CDR2 YFSETQ, per germline. Trimming cost V 4 bases and J 0 bases, with 12 bases left between them. The CDR3 has 15 residues. The CDR3 DNA reads as TGCGCCAGCAGCAACAGGAGCCGTAGCACAGATACGCAGTATTTT. Amino acids: CASSNRSRSTDTQYF.

This chain links TRBV7-2 with TRBJ2-1; D is unclear. Germline CDR1 and CDR2: SGHTA and FQGNSA. This CDR3 region has 14 residues. V was clipped by 5 bases and J by 9 bases, with 17 bases between them. The CDR3 bases are TGTGCCAGCAGCACCCCAGCTGGTATAAGTGAGCAGTTCTTC. It codes for CASSTPAGISEQFF.

The rearrangement uses TRBV7-1 and TRBJ2-1; 8 bases are a match to TRBD1. TRBV7-1 has ORF status, its function being uncertain. V lost 3 bases to trimming and J lost 7 bases; unmatched junction nucleotides: 8. The CDR3 has 15 amino acids. The CDR3 DNA sequence: TGTGCCAGCAGCTCGGACAGGGAGGCCTGGAATGAGCAGTTCTTC. Its protein is CASSSDREAWNEQFF.

This clonotype was seen only a few times. This chain connects TRBV7-2 to TRBJ1-5, with D maybe TRBD1 (6 bases). In germline, CDR1 is SGHTA, CDR2 FQGNSA. CDR3 length equals 14 residues. The V and J ends lost 6 bases and 2 bases respectively, with 11 bases between them. CDR3 in DNA: TGTGCCAGCAGGGACAGCCGGGGCAATCAGCCCCAGCATTTT. It translates to CASRDSRGNQPQHF.

This clonotype was counted between two and nine times. The V call is TRBV12-3 or TRBV12-4, the J call TRBJ2-1; D remains unclear. The V gene lost 3 bases and the J gene lost 3 bases, with 9 bases spanning the gap. The CDR3 runs 14 residues. CDR3 loop: CASSLMTRYNEQFF. CDR3 DNA: TGTGCCAGCAGTTTGATGACGCGCTACAATGAGCAGTTCTTC.

This clonotype has only a few counts. V usage is TRBV5-1 and J usage is TRBJ2-1; perhaps D is TRBD1 or TRBD2 (5 bases each). Trimming pared 6 bases from V and 7 bases from J, leaving 11 bases between. Germline CDR1 and CDR2: SGHRS and YFSETQ. The CDR3 is 12 residues long. This chain's CDR3 is CASKSEGNEQFF. In DNA, the CDR3 is TGCGCCAGCAAAAGCGAGGGGAATGAGCAGTTCTTC.

The V call is TRBV5-1, the J call TRBJ2-3; D perhaps matches TRBD1 (5 bases). Between the trimmed V and J ends, which lost 0 bases and 1 base, there was a span of 9 bases. Germline-derived CDR1 and CDR2 are SGHRS and YFSETQ. CDR3 length: 15 residues. The CDR3 DNA sequence: TGCGCCAGCAGCTTGGGGTCAGGGCGCACAGATACGCAGTATTTT. It is translated as CASSLGSGRTDTQYF.